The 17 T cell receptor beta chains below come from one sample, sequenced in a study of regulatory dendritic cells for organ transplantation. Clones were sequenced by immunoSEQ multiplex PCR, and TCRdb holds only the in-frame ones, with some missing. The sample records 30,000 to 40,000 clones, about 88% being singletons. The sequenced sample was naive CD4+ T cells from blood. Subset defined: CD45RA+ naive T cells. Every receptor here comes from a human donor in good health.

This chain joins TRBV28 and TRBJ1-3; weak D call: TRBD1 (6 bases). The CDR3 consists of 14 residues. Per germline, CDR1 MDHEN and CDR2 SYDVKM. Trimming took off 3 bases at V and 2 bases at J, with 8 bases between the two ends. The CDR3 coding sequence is TGTGCCAGCAGTTTGAGGGGGGCTGGAAACACCATATATTTT. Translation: CASSLRGAGNTIYF. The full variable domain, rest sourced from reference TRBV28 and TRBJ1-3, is DVKVTQSSRYLVKRTGEKVFLECVQDMDHENMFWYRQDPGLGLRLIYFSYDVKMKEKGDIPEGYSVSREKKERFSLILESASTNQTSMYLCASSLRGAGNTIYFGEGSWLTVV.

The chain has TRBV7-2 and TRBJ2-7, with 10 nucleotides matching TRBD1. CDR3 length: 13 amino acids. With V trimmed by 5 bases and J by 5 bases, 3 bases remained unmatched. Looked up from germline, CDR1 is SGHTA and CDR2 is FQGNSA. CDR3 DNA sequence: TGTGCCAGCAGCCGGGACAGGGGAGACGAGCAGTACTTC. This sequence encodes CASSRDRGDEQYF.

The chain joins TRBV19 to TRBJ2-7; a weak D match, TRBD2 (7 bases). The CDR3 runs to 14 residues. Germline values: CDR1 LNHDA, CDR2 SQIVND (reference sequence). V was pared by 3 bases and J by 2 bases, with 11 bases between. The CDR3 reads CASSIIGGPYEQYF. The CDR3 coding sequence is TGTGCCAGTAGTATCATCGGGGGGCCCTACGAGCAGTACTTC. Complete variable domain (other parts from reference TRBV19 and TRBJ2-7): DGGITQSPKYLFRKEGQNVTLSCEQNLNHDAMYWYRQDPGQGLRLIYYSQIVNDFQKGDIAEGYSVSREKKESFPLTVTSAQKNPTAFYLCASSIIGGPYEQYFGPGTRLTVT.

The chain's CDR3 is CASSQDVVPGANVLTF. CDR3 sequence (DNA): TGCGCCAGCAGCCAAGATGTGGTCCCTGGGGCCAACGTCCTGACTTTC. V gene TRBV4-3 combines with J gene TRBJ2-6; D gene uncertain. The CDR3 spans 16 residues. The germline CDR1 and CDR2 sequences are LGHNA and YSLEER. Trimming removed 0 bases at V and 2 bases at J, with 8 bases between.

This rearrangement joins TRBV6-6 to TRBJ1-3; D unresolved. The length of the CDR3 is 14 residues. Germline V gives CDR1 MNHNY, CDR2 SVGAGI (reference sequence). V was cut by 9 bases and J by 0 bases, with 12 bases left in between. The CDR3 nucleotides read TGTGCCAGTCGCCGTGGGCGCTCTGGAAACACCATATATTTT. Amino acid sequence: CASRRGRSGNTIYF.

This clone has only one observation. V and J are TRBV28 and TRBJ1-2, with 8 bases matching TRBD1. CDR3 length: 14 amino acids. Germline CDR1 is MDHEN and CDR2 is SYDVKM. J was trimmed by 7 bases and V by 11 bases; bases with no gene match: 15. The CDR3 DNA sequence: TGTGCCGGAAACGACAGGGGAATGGGAAGTGGCTACACCTTC. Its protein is CAGNDRGMGSGYTF.

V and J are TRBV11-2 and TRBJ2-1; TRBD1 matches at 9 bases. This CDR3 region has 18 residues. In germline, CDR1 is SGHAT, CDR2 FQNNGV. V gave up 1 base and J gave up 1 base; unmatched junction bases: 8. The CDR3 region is CASSLVATGGRSYNEQFF. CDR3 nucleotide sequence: TGTGCCAGCAGCTTAGTGGCGACAGGGGGAAGGTCCTACAATGAGCAGTTCTTC. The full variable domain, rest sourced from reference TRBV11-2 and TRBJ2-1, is EAGVAQSPRYKIIEKRQSVAFWCNPISGHATLYWYQQILGQGPKLLIQFQNNGVVDDSQLPKDRFSAERLKGVDSTLKIQPAKLEDSAVYLCASSLVATGGRSYNEQFFGPGTRLTVL.

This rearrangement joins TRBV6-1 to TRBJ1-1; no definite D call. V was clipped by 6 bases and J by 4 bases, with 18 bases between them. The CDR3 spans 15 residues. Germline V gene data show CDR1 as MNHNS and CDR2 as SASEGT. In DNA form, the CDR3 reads TGTGCCAGCAGGGAATTACAAACGAAACCCACTGAAGCTTTCTTT. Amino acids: CASRELQTKPTEAFF.

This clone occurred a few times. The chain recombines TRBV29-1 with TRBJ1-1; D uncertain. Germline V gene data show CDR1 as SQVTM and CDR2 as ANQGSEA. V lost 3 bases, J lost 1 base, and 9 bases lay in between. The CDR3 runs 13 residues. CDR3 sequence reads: CSVDASSNTEAFF. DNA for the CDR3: TGCAGCGTTGACGCGTCTTCGAACACTGAAGCTTTCTTT.

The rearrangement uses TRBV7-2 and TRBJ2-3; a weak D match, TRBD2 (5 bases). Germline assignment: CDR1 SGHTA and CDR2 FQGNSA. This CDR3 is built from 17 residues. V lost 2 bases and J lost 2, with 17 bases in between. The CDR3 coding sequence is TGTGCCAGCAGCTTAAGGCGCGGCGGGTTCTACACAGATACGCAGTATTTT. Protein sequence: CASSLRRGGFYTDTQYF.

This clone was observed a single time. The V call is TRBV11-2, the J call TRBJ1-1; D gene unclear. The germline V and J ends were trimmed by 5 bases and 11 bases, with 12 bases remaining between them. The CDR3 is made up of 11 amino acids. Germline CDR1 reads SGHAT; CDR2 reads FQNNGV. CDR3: CASSQSSGAFF. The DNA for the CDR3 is TGTGCCAGCAGCCAAAGCTCAGGTGCTTTCTTT.

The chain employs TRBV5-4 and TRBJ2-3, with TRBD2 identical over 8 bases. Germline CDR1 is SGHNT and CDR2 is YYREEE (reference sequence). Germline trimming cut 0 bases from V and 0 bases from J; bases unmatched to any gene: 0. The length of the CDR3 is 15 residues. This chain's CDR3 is CASSLGLASTDTQYF. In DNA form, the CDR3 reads TGTGCCAGCAGCTTGGGACTAGCGAGCACAGATACGCAGTATTTT.

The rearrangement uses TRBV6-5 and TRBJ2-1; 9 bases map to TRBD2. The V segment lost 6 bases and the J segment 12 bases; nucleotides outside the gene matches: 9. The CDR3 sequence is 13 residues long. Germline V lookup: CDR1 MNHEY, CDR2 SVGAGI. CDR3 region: CASSLAGQNRQFF. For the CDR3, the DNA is TGTGCCAGCAGCCTAGCGGGGCAAAACCGGCAGTTCTTC.

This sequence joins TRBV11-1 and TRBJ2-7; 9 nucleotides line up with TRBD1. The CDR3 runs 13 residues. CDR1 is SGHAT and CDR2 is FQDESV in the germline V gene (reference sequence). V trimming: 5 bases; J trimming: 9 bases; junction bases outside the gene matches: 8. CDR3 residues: CASSTRDRAAQYF. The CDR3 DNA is TGTGCCAGCAGCACCCGGGACAGGGCAGCGCAGTACTTC.

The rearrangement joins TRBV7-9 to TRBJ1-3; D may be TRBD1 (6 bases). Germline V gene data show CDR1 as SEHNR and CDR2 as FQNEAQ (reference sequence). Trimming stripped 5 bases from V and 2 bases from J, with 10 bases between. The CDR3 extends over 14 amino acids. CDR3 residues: CASSLTGTGNTIYF. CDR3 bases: TGTGCCAGCAGCCTTACAGGGACTGGAAACACCATATATTTT.

The CDR3 loop reads CASSIRQATYQETQYF. CDR3 in DNA: TGTGCCAGTAGTATAAGGCAGGCGACGTACCAAGAGACCCAGTACTTC. The V and J genes are TRBV19 and TRBJ2-5; D is uncertain. V shed 2 bases and J shed 0 bases, with 13 bases lying between them. This CDR3 has 16 residues. Germline CDR1 is LNHDA and CDR2 is SQIVND (reference sequence).

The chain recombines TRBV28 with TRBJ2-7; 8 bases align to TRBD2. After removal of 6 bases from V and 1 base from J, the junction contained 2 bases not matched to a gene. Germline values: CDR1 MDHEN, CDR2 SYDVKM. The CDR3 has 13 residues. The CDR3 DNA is TGTGCCAGCAGCGGGAGGGTGTCCTACGAGCAGTACTTC. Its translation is CASSGRVSYEQYF.